This T cell receptor (beta chain) stems from a study of cytomegalovirus exposure and HLA in healthy donors. The wider study: About 83 million unique TCRs from HLA-typed donors made up an early data release. Study results and caveats: When the data were analyzed later, several of the most significant clusters appeared to be linked to common viral pathogens. An analysis done earlier found most TCR beta V segments productive about 87% or about 30% of the time. High specificity and sensitivity for cytomegalovirus status were reported for the classifier.

This PCR relied on a set of 60 Vbeta primers and 13 Jbeta primers. The repertoire was sequenced with immunoSEQ multiplex PCR; TCRdb's copy has only in-frame clones and lacks some. The sample records 150,000 to 200,000 clones, roughly 85% being singletons. Notes on this clone: What it recognizes is unknown.

Germline loops: CDR1 SEHNR, CDR2 FQNEAQ (reference sequence). V lost 2 bases and J 8 bases, leaving 18 bases between the germline ends. The CDR3 covers 15 residues. The chain recombines TRBV7-9 with TRBJ1-2; D unresolved. The origin of this receptor is a middle-aged woman in good health and CMV-seronegative. Sequenced input: PBMCs. DNA for the CDR3: TGTGCCAGCAGCTTACCCCCCGGACTCTCCCTAGGCTACACCTTC. It encodes CASSLPPGLSLGYTF.